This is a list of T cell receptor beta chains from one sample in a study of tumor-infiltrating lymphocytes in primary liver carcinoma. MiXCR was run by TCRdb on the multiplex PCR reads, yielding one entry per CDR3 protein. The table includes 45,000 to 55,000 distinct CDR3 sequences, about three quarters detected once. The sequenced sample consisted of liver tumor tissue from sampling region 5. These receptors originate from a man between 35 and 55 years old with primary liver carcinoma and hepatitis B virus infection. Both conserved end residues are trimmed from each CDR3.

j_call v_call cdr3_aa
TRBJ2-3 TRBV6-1 ASSVTGSGTDTQY
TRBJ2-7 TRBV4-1 ASSLYGQGHEQY
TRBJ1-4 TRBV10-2 DSSETATNEKLF
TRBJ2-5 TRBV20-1 SARGTSGSSGEETQY
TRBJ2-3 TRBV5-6 ASSLGLVTDTQY
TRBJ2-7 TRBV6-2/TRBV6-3 ACSYWGPYEQY
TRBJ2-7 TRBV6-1 ASSEHAVGGYEQY
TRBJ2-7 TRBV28 ASSLPGGKGRYEQY
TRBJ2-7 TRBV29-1 GLITGGSPYEQY
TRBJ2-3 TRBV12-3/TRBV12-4 ASSAPEGQGRSDAQY
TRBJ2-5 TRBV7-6 ASTQGEQTQY
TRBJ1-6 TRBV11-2 ASRLGSPLH
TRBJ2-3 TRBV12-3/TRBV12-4 GSSSPGQFSGGRADTQY
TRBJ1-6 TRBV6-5 ASSYTTGGDSPLH
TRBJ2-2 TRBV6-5 ASSYSADGTGELF
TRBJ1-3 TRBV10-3 AISAGSGNTIY
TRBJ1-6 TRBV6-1 ASSGIVTSYNSPLH
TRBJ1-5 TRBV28 ARSLRYRGLQPHH
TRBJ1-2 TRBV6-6 ASSPDDRSGGYT
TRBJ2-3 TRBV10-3 TISGGTGGTDTQY
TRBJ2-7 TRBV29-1 SVELSSYEQY
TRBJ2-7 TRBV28 ASSDNYEQY
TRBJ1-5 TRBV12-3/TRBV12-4 ASSLLGGYQPQH
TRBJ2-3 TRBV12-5 TSALGLDGTDTQY
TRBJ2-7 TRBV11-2 ANSLGELASQY
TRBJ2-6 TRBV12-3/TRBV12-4 VRQYGTSGANVLT